This paragraph reports one TCR beta chain. Its antigen remains unknown. Survey-level immunoSEQ v3.0 assays were run. Samples were sequenced targeting about 40,000-50,000 T-cell genomes each. Sequencing used immunoSEQ multiplex PCR; TCRdb keeps in-frame clones, though not all of them. The data contain 20,000 to 25,000 clones, 70% to 80% of them seen just once; the ten biggest clones take up about 9.1%. The sample originates from a study of long-term antiretroviral therapy in people with HIV. General study findings and limits: Post-ART, diversity grew, though it stayed under transplant donor control levels.

The ends were cut back, 3 bases at V and 2 bases at J, with 11 bases in the middle. Germline V gene lookup returns CDR1 SNHLY and CDR2 FYNNEI. The CDR3 contains 16 residues. This sequence was found in a woman aged 40 to 50 with HIV. The starting material was unsorted PBMCs, obtained 1.2 years after starting antiretroviral therapy. The gene calls are TRBV2 and TRBJ1-6; possible D gene TRBD1, 5 bases. The CDR3 bases are TGTGCCAGCAGTGATCTCGGAGGGGCCTATAATTCACCCCTCCACTTT. Protein: CASSDLGGAYNSPLHF.